Presented here are 5 T cell receptor beta chains from one specimen sequenced in a study of patients and donors after allogeneic stem cell transplantation (dated by TCRdb to about 2020). The receptor library was made with RT-PCR. TCRdb records NextSeq 550 as the sequencer. TCRdb itself trimmed the public reads at Q25 with fastp, ran MiXCR and retained productive beta chains. Every distinct CDR3 protein forms one entry, paired with its most common genes and DNA. The table for this sample lists about 210,000 distinct CDR3 sequences; 35% to 45% of them were counted only once. The ten largest account for about 9.9% of the sample. Sequences were obtained from blood, either unsorted or a sorted T cell fraction (not recorded which). The receptors derive from a human donor who was either an allogeneic HSCT recipient or a stem cell or donor lymphocyte infusion donor (not recorded which). It is not recorded whose cells these are; they may come from a transplant donor.

This clonotype was detected only a few times. The CDR3 sequence: CASSLPRGSTEAFF. For the CDR3, the DNA is TGTGCCAGCAGTTTACCCAGGGGGAGCACTGAAGCTTTCTTT. The V call is TRBV7-9, the J call TRBJ1-1; 7 bases map to TRBD1. The germline V gene has CDR1 SEHNR and CDR2 FQNEAQ (reference sequence). The V and J ends lost 6 bases and 4 bases, in that order; junction bases with no gene match: 8. The CDR3 has 14 amino acids.

The V gene is TRBV9, the J gene TRBJ1-1; 7 bases line up with TRBD1. Per germline, CDR1 SGDLS and CDR2 YYNGEE. This CDR3 is 15 amino acids long. V shed 0 bases, J shed 6 bases, and the junction held 8 bases outside the gene matches. As DNA, the CDR3 is TGTGCCAGCAGCGTAGAACAGGGGAGGTTCGCTGAAGCTTTCTTT. Translated: CASSVEQGRFAEAFF.

This clonotype was counted once. CDR3 nucleotide sequence: TGTGCCAGCAGCCCCTCCTGGGTTAGCAATCAGCCCCAGCATTTT. The encoded protein is CASSPSWVSNQPQHF. V usage is TRBV7-9 and J usage is TRBJ1-5; D not resolved. Trimming pared 5 bases from V and 0 bases from J, leaving 11 bases between. Germline V lookup: CDR1 SEHNR, CDR2 FQNEAQ (reference sequence). CDR3 length: 15 residues.

A few counts support this clonotype. The chain has TRBV10-3 and TRBJ1-1; maybe TRBD1 (5 bases). CDR3 length: 14 residues. Germline CDR1 reads ENHRY; CDR2 reads SYGVKD. Trimming took 6 bases from V and 1 from J, leaving 12 bases between them. CDR3 nucleotide sequence: TGTGCCATCAGGGCTGACAGAAGGAACACTGAAGCTTTCTTT. Its translation is CAIRADRRNTEAFF.

This clonotype turned up a few times. The rearrangement joins TRBV6-2 or TRBV6-3 to TRBJ1-2, with D unclear. The germline V gene encodes CDR1 MNHEY and CDR2 SVGEGT. V was trimmed by 7 bases and J by 6 bases, leaving 12 bases between them. This CDR3 has 12 amino acids. CDR3 in amino acids: CASNSGFNGYTF. The DNA for the CDR3 is TGTGCCAGCAATTCGGGGTTCAATGGCTACACCTTC.